The 3 T cell receptor beta chains below were found in one sample sequenced in a study of regulatory T cells in long-lasting Graves disease (dated by TCRdb to about 2021). This specimen's time point label, per the study, means: persistent/refractory GD, antithyroid drugs over 5 years with positive TRAb. For both TCR sequencing and RNA sequencing, RNA was extracted from PBMCs using TRIzol. The receptor library was made with multiplex PCR. The sequencing machine was an Illumina HiSeq 4000. TCR beta libraries were built with iRepertoire HTBI primers and Arm-PCR amplification of CDR3 regions. Clones were called with MiXCR by TCRdb after fastp trimmed the public reads at Q25, and only in-frame beta chains were retained. Here each entry gathers all rows of one CDR3 protein and keeps the most common genes and DNA. This sample has over 450,000 distinct CDR3 sequences in its table, and roughly 21% of those were observed once. The top ten clones comprise 6.5% to 9% of the sample.

Sequenced here: peripheral blood mononuclear cells (PBMCs), sampled when the disease was refractory, from a patient treated with antithyroid drugs. The receptor set was obtained from a female donor with Graves disease.

There are many counts of this clonotype. The chain links TRBV3-1 to TRBJ2-5, with TRBD2 identical over 7 bases. The V and J ends lost 0 bases and 3 bases, in that order; junction bases with no gene match: 4. Germline V CDR1 and CDR2: LGHDT, YNNKEL (reference sequence). The CDR3 length is 15 residues. The CDR3 spells CASSQDWGGEETQYF. Here the CDR3 DNA reads TGTGCCAGCAGCCAAGATTGGGGGGGGGAAGAGACCCAGTACTTC.

This clonotype has just a few counts. The genes are TRBV27 and TRBJ1-1, with D unresolved. Germline V lookup: CDR1 MNHEY, CDR2 SMNVEV (reference sequence). The V gene lost 8 bases and the J gene lost 0 bases, with 13 bases spanning the gap. The CDR3 loop spans 14 amino acids. DNA for the CDR3: TGTGCCAGCCAATGGAGTGGGATGAACACTGAAGCTTTCTTT. This gives the protein CASQWSGMNTEAFF.

Ten or more counts support this clonotype. This sequence joins TRBV12-3 or TRBV12-4 and TRBJ2-4, with 9 bases that match TRBD1. This CDR3 contains 14 residues. Trimming took 5 bases from V and 3 from J; bases not matched to a gene: 2. DNA for the CDR3: TGTGCCAGCAGTGTGACAGGGGGCAAAAACATTCAGTACTTC. Amino acid sequence: CASSVTGGKNIQYF.